This TCR beta chain was profiled in a study of shared clonotypes between healthy human individuals. Study-level findings and limits: An expected dependence of interdonor clonotype sharing on sequencing depth was noted.

CD45RO negativity and positive selection for CCR7 defined naive CD8 cells, a population that excluded terminally differentiated effector memory CD45RA+ cells. All of the donors resided in Nashville, Tennessee, and each was a Caucasian adult. The CDR3 contains 15 residues. The V end was cut by 4 bases, the J end by 0 bases, with 12 bases between. Germline lookup yields CDR1 MGHRA and CDR2 YSYEKL. Turning to this clone: The antigen is unknown.

Every subset's genomic DNA went evenly onto several immunoSEQ plates. Some clones are missing from TCRdb's copy, which holds only in-frame ones; the method was immunoSEQ multiplex PCR. This sample has roughly 1,800,000 clones, with roughly 94% found just once. The clonotype was recovered from a man aged 18 to 35 in good health. This rearrangement joins TRBV4-1 to TRBJ1-1; D possibly corresponds to TRBD1 (5 bases). The sample was naive CD8+ T cells sorted from blood. CDR3 nucleotide sequence: TGCGCCAGCAGCCTACCTGGGGGGTTGAACACTGAAGCTTTCTTT. As protein: CASSLPGGLNTEAFF.